This entry lists 32 T cell receptor beta chains sequenced from one sample in a study of Tregs in tolerant kidney transplant recipients. Mixed chimerism was transient after nonmyeloablative marrow transplants from related graft donors. Repertoires were generated with immunoSEQ multiplex PCR, while TCRdb's copy carries only in-frame clones and drops some. The sample data list 10,000 or so clones. Specimen: CD8+ T cells from blood (PBMCs), collected 24 months after the transplant. These receptors originate from a human patient who received a combined kidney and bone marrow transplant. Certain T cells may be donor cells from the graft.

A remark on this clone: The DNA ends 3 residues before the CDR3 does, and the rest of the CDR3 is filled in from the germline J gene. J is TRBJ2-7 and V is TRBV29-1, with a weak D call TRBD2 (6 bases). Germline V lookup: CDR1 SQVTM, CDR2 ANQGSEA. Trimming removed 4 bases from V and 4 bases from J, with 11 bases in between. The CDR3 loop spans 12 amino acids. Incomplete CDR3 DNA: TGCAGCGTTGGTGGGAGCGGGTACGAG. This codes for CSVGGSGYE. The entire CDR3 protein reads CSVGGSGYEQYF.

Concerning this clone itself: The read gets to within 3 residues of the CDR3 end, and the germline J gene fills in the rest. The rearrangement links TRBV7-6 to TRBJ2-3; D unresolved. Germline V gene lookup returns CDR1 SGHVS and CDR2 FNYEAQ. V lost 4 bases and J 2 bases, leaving 19 bases between the germline ends. The CDR3 contains 17 residues. The covered CDR3 bases are TGTGCCAGCAGCTACCACCCCCCGCAGCGCAACACAGATACG. Amino acid sequence: CASSYHPPQRNTDT. Given in full, the CDR3 is CASSYHPPQRNTDTQYF.

To note about this clone: The read terminates 3 residues before the CDR3 end, so the remaining end is supplied by the germline J gene. J is TRBJ1-5 and V is TRBV19; possibly TRBD1 for D (5 bases). CDR1 and CDR2 (germline): LNHDA, SQIVND (reference sequence). The CDR3 is made up of 13 amino acids. Trimming removed 5 bases from V and 8 bases from J, with 13 bases in between. The CDR3 loop is CASSLSGREPQHF. The part of the CDR3 DNA that was read is TGTGCCAGTAGTCTTTCAGGGAGGGAGCCC.

Details on this clone: The read ends 3 residues before the CDR3 terminus; that terminus is restored from the germline J gene. This rearrangement joins TRBV2 to TRBJ2-1, with D uncertain. The ends were cut back, 3 bases at V and 7 bases at J, with 16 bases in the middle. The CDR3 runs 15 residues. Germline CDR1 and CDR2: SNHLY and FYNNEI. CDR3 region: CASSDTRSYRNEQFF. The sequenced CDR3 bases are TGTGCCAGCAGTGATACCCGCAGCTACAGAAATGAG.

Concerning this clone itself: The read comes to an end 3 residues before the CDR3 does, leaving the germline J gene to fill in the end. The chain combines TRBV10-1 with TRBJ1-5, with TRBD1 matching over 9 bases. Trimming at V came to 8 bases and at J to 3 bases, leaving 8 bases not matched to a gene. The germline CDR1 and CDR2 sequences are WNHNN and SYGVQD (reference sequence). This CDR3 is 15 amino acids long. CDR3 region: CASGFGQGHNQPQHF. CDR3 DNA (partial): TGCGCCAGCGGTTTTGGACAGGGGCACAATCAGCCC.

Of note for this clone: The CDR3 end lies 3 residues beyond the end of the read and is filled in from the germline J gene. V gene TRBV13 combines with J gene TRBJ2-7; TRBD1 matches at 7 bases. The trim removed 5 bases at V and 4 bases at J, leaving 8 bases unmatched. The germline CDR1 and CDR2 sequences are PRHDT and FYEKMQ (reference sequence). The CDR3 runs 14 residues. CDR3 DNA (partial): TGTGCCAGCAGCCCGAGACAGGGCATATACGAG. Translating gives CASSPRQGIYE. The complete CDR3 sequence is CASSPRQGIYEQYF.

With regard to this clone: From the germline J gene comes the end of the CDR3, since the read stops 3 residues before it. This chain uses TRBV5-1 with TRBJ2-7; 8 bases are shared with TRBD1. CDR3 length: 15 residues. The germline V gene encodes CDR1 SGHRS and CDR2 YFSETQ. J gave up 5 bases and V 2 bases, and 9 bases lay outside the gene matches. The DNA read from the CDR3 is TGCGCCAGCAGCTTAAGGCAGGGGGCGAAGAACGAG. Its translation is CASSLRQGAKNE. The full CDR3 reads CASSLRQGAKNEQYF.

Notes on this clone: The CDR3 is cut off 3 residues early in the read; its end comes from the germline J gene. The rearrangement links TRBV5-1 to TRBJ2-3, with 8 positions matching TRBD2. CDR1 and CDR2 (germline): SGHRS, YFSETQ. Trimming at V came to 4 bases and at J to 6 bases, leaving 7 bases not matched to a gene. The CDR3 has 14 residues. The sequenced CDR3 bases are TGCGCCAGCAGCAAAGCGGGAGTGATTGATACG. It yields the protein CASSKAGVIDT. The CDR3 reads in full as CASSKAGVIDTQYF. Together with reference TRBV5-1 and TRBJ2-3, the CDR3 gives the full variable domain: KAGVTQTPRYLIKTRGQQVTLSCSPISGHRSVSWYQQTPGQGLQFLFEYFSETQRNKGNFPGRFSGRQFSNSRSEMNVSTLELGDSALYLCASSKAGVIDTQYFGPGTRLTVL.

On this clone itself: The read ends 3 residues early relative to the CDR3; the germline J gene fills the gap. The chain carries TRBV19 and TRBJ1-5; D not certain. The V end was cut by 4 bases, the J end by 5 bases, with 6 bases between. Looked up from germline, CDR1 is LNHDA and CDR2 is SQIVND (reference sequence). CDR3 length equals 12 residues. The part of the CDR3 DNA that was read is TGTGCCAGTAGTAGCAGTTATCAGCCC. Its protein is CASSSSYQP. The CDR3 as a whole reads CASSSSYQPQHF.

A remark on this clone: The read gets to within 3 residues of the CDR3 end, and the germline J gene fills in the rest. The chain couples TRBV6-2 or TRBV6-3 to TRBJ2-1, with D unclear. CDR1 is MNHEY and CDR2 is SVGEGT in the germline V gene. The CDR3 extends over 12 amino acids. Trimming shortened V by 2 bases and J by 5 bases, and 4 bases separated the two germline ends. CDR3 loop: CASSYSDNEQFF. The covered CDR3 bases are TGTGCCAGCAGTTACAGCGACAATGAG.

As concerns this clone: The read is 3 residues too short to cover the CDR3 end, so that end is filled in from the germline J gene. The chain has TRBV19 and TRBJ2-7, with a tentative D call TRBD2 (6 bases). Deletions cut 4 bases from V and 3 bases from J, with 13 bases between. From germline, CDR1 is LNHDA and CDR2 SQIVND (reference sequence). CDR3 length: 14 amino acids. The DNA read from the CDR3 is TGTGCCAGTAGTACTTCGGTGGGGGGCTACGAG. It encodes CASSTSVGGYE. The CDR3 as a whole reads CASSTSVGGYEQYF.

As concerns this clone: The CDR3 goes on 3 residues after the read ends, and that part is filled in from the germline J gene. The chain links TRBV7-3 to TRBJ2-1, with a weak D call TRBD2 (5 bases). From germline, CDR1 is SGHTA and CDR2 FQGTGA. V was trimmed by 4 bases and J by 4 bases, leaving 14 bases between them. The CDR3 extends over 15 amino acids. This CDR3 reads CASSYLGGPYNEQFF. Partial CDR3 DNA: TGTGCCAGCAGCTACCTGGGCGGGCCATACAATGAG.

In the case of this clone: The sequenced fragment ends 3 residues before the CDR3 boundary, so the rest is inferred from the germline J gene. This rearrangement joins TRBV2 to TRBJ2-6, with D possibly matching TRBD1 (6 bases). V lost 2 bases, J lost 4 bases, and 18 bases lay in between. CDR1 is SNHLY, CDR2 FYNNEI, per germline. The CDR3 loop spans 18 amino acids. The CDR3 region is CASSEWGPIQPGANVLTF. The DNA read from the CDR3 is TGTGCCAGCAGTGAATGGGGGCCAATTCAGCCCGGGGCCAACGTC.

To note about this clone: Read sequence stops 3 residues before the CDR3 end, and the germline J gene provides the missing end. The V call is TRBV20-1, the J call TRBJ2-7, with 9 bases that match TRBD2. This CDR3 region has 15 residues. V was pared by 3 bases and J by 4 bases, with 10 bases of the junction left unmatched. Germline CDR1 reads DFQATT; CDR2 reads SNEGSKA (reference sequence). CDR3: CSARSGAGGPYEQYF. The DNA read from the CDR3 is TGCAGTGCTAGGAGCGGTGCGGGAGGGCCTTACGAG.

Of note for this clone: The read finishes 3 residues shy of the CDR3 end, and the germline J gene is used to complete it. J is TRBJ1-5 and V is TRBV7-9, with unresolved D. Looked up from germline, CDR1 is SEHNR and CDR2 is FQNEAQ (reference sequence). The V end lost 5 bases, the J end lost 2 bases, and 13 bases lay between the germline ends. CDR3 length equals 15 residues. The sequenced part of the CDR3 DNA is TGTGCCAGCAGCCCTAGCCAGCCCGGCAATCAGCCC. Translated: CASSPSQPGNQP. The CDR3 in its entirety is CASSPSQPGNQPQHF.

Of note for this clone: The missing CDR3 end, 3 residues past where the read stops, is filled in from the germline J gene. The V call is TRBV9, the J call TRBJ2-1; TRBD2 aligns across 7 bases. J was trimmed by 0 bases and V by 0 bases; bases with no gene match: 6. The CDR3 extends over 17 amino acids. Germline V CDR1 and CDR2: SGDLS, YYNGEE. The CDR3 loop reads CASSVGALADSYNEQFF. The covered CDR3 bases are TGTGCCAGCAGCGTAGGGGCCCTAGCGGACTCCTACAATGAG.

Worth noting for this clone: The read falls 3 residues short of the CDR3 end, and the missing part is taken from the germline J gene. V and J are TRBV29-1 and TRBJ2-7, with D possibly TRBD1 on 7 matching bases. CDR1 is SQVTM and CDR2 is ANQGSEA in the germline V gene. The CDR3 contains 14 residues. The V and J ends lost 8 bases and 3 bases respectively, with 20 bases between them. Incomplete CDR3 DNA: TGCAGCTCCCACAGGGGACTCCCTAGCTACGAG. It translates to CSSHRGLPSYE. The full CDR3 protein reads CSSHRGLPSYEQYF.

Notes on this clone: The read stops 3 residues short of the end of the CDR3; the missing end is completed from the germline J gene. V and J are TRBV6-1 and TRBJ2-2; TRBD1 matches at 9 bases. This CDR3 spans 15 amino acids. Germline V lookup: CDR1 MNHNS, CDR2 SASEGT. The V segment lost 2 bases and the J segment 6 bases; nucleotides outside the gene matches: 4. The part of the CDR3 DNA that was read is TGTGCCAGCAGTGAACGGCGACAGGGGGCCGGGGAG. This sequence encodes CASSERRQGAGE. The entire CDR3 reads CASSERRQGAGELFF.

On this clone itself: The CDR3 goes on 3 residues after the read ends, and that part is filled in from the germline J gene. V gene TRBV2 combines with J gene TRBJ2-1; 8 positions agree with TRBD1. The CDR3 has 15 residues. Trimming took 7 bases from V and 3 from J; bases not matched to a gene: 8. Germline CDR1 and CDR2: SNHLY and FYNNEI. CDR3 protein: CASNRWTGFYNEQFF. The sequenced part of the CDR3 DNA is TGTGCCAGCAATCGGTGGACAGGGTTCTACAATGAG.

Partial CDR3 DNA: TGTGCCAGCAGCTTAGGGAGCAGGGGGGAA. Amino acid sequence: CASSLGSRGE. The entire CDR3 protein reads CASSLGSRGEAFF. This chain uses TRBV7-3 with TRBJ1-1; 7 bases are a match to TRBD1. Read sequence stops 3 residues before the CDR3 end, and the germline J gene provides the missing end. The CDR3 totals 13 residues. Germline assignment: CDR1 SGHTA and CDR2 FQGTGA.

Regarding this clone: The CDR3 goes on 3 residues after the read ends, and that part is filled in from the germline J gene. V is TRBV7-9 and J is TRBJ2-1; no clear D gene. V was pared by 6 bases and J by 7 bases, with 7 bases between. Germline V CDR1 and CDR2: SEHNR, FQNEAQ (reference sequence). There are 11 residues in the CDR3. CDR3 sequence: CASRSGNEQFF. CDR3 DNA, as far as it was read: TGTGCCAGCAGGTCCGGTAATGAG.

In regard to this clone: The DNA ends 3 residues before the CDR3 does, and the rest of the CDR3 is filled in from the germline J gene. The rearrangement links TRBV6-2 or TRBV6-3 to TRBJ2-5, with TRBD2 identical over 11 bases. This CDR3 contains 16 residues. CDR1 is MNHEY and CDR2 is SVGEGT in the germline V gene. The V and J ends lost 2 bases and 5 bases, in that order; junction bases with no gene match: 7. The CDR3 region is CASSYGLAGGGETQYF. CDR3 DNA (partial): TGTGCCAGCAGTTACGGTCTAGCGGGAGGTGGCGAGACC.

On this clone itself: The CDR3 is cut off 3 residues early in the read; its end comes from the germline J gene. The J gene is TRBJ2-1, the V gene TRBV9, with TRBD2 identical over 10 bases. V shed 4 bases, J shed 4 bases, and the junction held 17 bases outside the gene matches. CDR3 length: 19 residues. Germline CDR1 SGDLS, CDR2 YYNGEE. The DNA read from the CDR3 is TGTGCCAGCAGCTTCCAGACAGTAGGAGCGGGAGGGCCTTACAATGAG. This sequence encodes CASSFQTVGAGGPYNE. The full CDR3 protein reads CASSFQTVGAGGPYNEQFF.

This clone counts as medium-sized by frequency. The read ends 3 residues before the CDR3 terminus; that terminus is restored from the germline J gene. This chain connects TRBV4-1 to TRBJ2-3; 10 positions match TRBD2. The CDR3 is made up of 17 amino acids. The germline CDR1 and CDR2 sequences are MGHRA and YSYEKL. J was trimmed by 2 bases and V by 2 bases; bases with no gene match: 7. The CDR3 loop is CASSQSPGLAHTDTQYF. The CDR3 bases that were read are TGCGCCAGCAGCCAAAGTCCGGGACTAGCGCACACAGATACG.

Regarding this clone: The read terminates 3 residues ahead of where the CDR3 ends, so the germline J gene completes it. This chain links TRBV10-1 with TRBJ1-1; 9 bases map to TRBD1. The germline V gene has CDR1 WNHNN and CDR2 SYGVQD (reference sequence). This CDR3 has 14 amino acids. J gave up 7 bases and V 8 bases, and 11 bases lay outside the gene matches. CDR3 bases read: TGCGCCAGCTCACCGGGACAGGGCGCCCTTGAA. It translates to CASSPGQGALE. Given in full, the CDR3 is CASSPGQGALEAFF.

This clone is labeled medium-sized based on frequency. The sequence runs out 3 residues before the end of the CDR3; the remainder is reconstructed from the germline J gene. The rearrangement joins TRBV7-3 to TRBJ2-1, with 9 positions matching TRBD2. V was clipped by 2 bases and J by 7 bases; unmatched bases: 6. The CDR3 totals 15 residues. Per the germline V gene, CDR1 is SGHTA and CDR2 is FQGTGA. The DNA read from the CDR3 is TGTGCCAGCAGCTTAGTCCTAGCGGGATTAAATGAG. Amino acid sequence: CASSLVLAGLNE. The full-length CDR3 reads as CASSLVLAGLNEQFF. The full variable domain, its missing parts supplied by reference TRBV7-3 and TRBJ2-1, is GAGVSQTPSNKVTEKGKYVELRCDPISGHTALYWYRQSLGQGPEFLIYFQGTGAADDSGLPNDRFFAVRPEGSVSTLKIQRTERGDSAVYLCASSLVLAGLNEQFFGPGTRLTVL.

The CDR3 protein is CASSLDDSGSYEQYF. The DNA read from the CDR3 is TGTGCCAGCAGCTTAGACGACAGTGGATCCTACGAG. The chain joins TRBV7-6 to TRBJ2-7, with D perhaps TRBD1 (5 bases). The read comes to an end 3 residues before the CDR3 does, leaving the germline J gene to fill in the end. The CDR3 totals 15 residues. Trimming removed 1 base from V and 1 base from J, with 11 bases in between. Germline V gene sequence: CDR1 SGHVS, CDR2 FNYEAQ. Using reference TRBV7-6 and TRBJ2-7 for the parts outside the CDR3, the full variable domain is GAGVSQSPRYKVTKRGQDVALRCDPISGHVSLYWYRQALGQGPEFLTYFNYEAQQDKSGLPNDRFSAERPEGSISTLTIQRTEQRDSAMYRCASSLDDSGSYEQYFGPGTRLTVT.

As for this clone: With the read ending 3 residues before the CDR3 end, the germline J gene is used to fill in that end. J is TRBJ2-1 and V is TRBV5-1; D is unclear. CDR1 is SGHRS and CDR2 is YFSETQ in the germline V gene. This CDR3 comprises 12 residues. Trimming took 6 bases from V and 5 from J, leaving 9 bases between them. The sequenced part of the CDR3 DNA is TGCGCCAGCAACCAGTACGACAATGAG. Translated, it gives CASNQYDNE. The whole CDR3 protein reads CASNQYDNEQFF.

Turning to this clone: Sequencing ends 3 residues short of the CDR3 end; the germline J gene provides the rest. J is TRBJ2-1 and V is TRBV5-6; no definite D call. The V end was cut by 7 bases, the J end by 4 bases, with 15 bases between. The CDR3 has 14 amino acids. Germline CDR1 and CDR2: SGHDT and YYEEEE. CDR3 bases read: TGTGCCAGCGGAACCATTACAGATTACAATGAG. Translated, it gives CASGTITDYNE. The CDR3 as a whole reads CASGTITDYNEQFF.

Regarding this clone: The read is 3 residues too short to cover the CDR3 end, so that end is filled in from the germline J gene. Other DNA variants within this sample encode the same CDR3. This rearrangement joins TRBV29-1 to TRBJ2-7; 8 nucleotides match TRBD1. The germline CDR1 and CDR2 sequences are SQVTM and ANQGSEA. V shed 5 bases and J 1 base; nucleotides not matched to a gene: 4. The CDR3 is made up of 13 amino acids. The CDR3 DNA, read in part, is TGCAGCGTTACCGGGACAGGATCCTACGAG. Protein sequence: CSVTGTGSYE. The entire CDR3 sequence reads CSVTGTGSYEQYF.

Concerning this clone itself: The read ends 3 residues early relative to the CDR3; the germline J gene fills the gap. This chain connects TRBV7-8 to TRBJ2-3; the D is unclear. Between the trimmed V and J ends, which lost 1 base and 6 bases, there was a span of 5 bases. The CDR3 consists of 12 residues. Germline V gives CDR1 SGHVS, CDR2 FQNEAQ. The sequenced part of the CDR3 DNA is TGTGCCAGCAGCTTAGTCGGGGATACG. Translating it yields CASSLVGDT. The CDR3, in full, reads CASSLVGDTQYF.

On this clone: The observed sequence ends 3 residues before the CDR3 terminus, with the missing tail filled in from the germline J gene. This chain connects TRBV30 to TRBJ2-2; 8 nucleotides align to TRBD2. Per the germline V gene, CDR1 is GTSNPN and CDR2 is SVGIG (reference sequence). The CDR3 is 17 amino acids. V was pared by 3 bases and J by 6 bases, with 15 bases of the junction left unmatched. The CDR3 sequence is CAWRDPSGRIRPGELFF. CDR3 DNA, as far as it was read: TGTGCCTGGAGAGACCCAAGCGGGAGAATTAGGCCCGGGGAG.